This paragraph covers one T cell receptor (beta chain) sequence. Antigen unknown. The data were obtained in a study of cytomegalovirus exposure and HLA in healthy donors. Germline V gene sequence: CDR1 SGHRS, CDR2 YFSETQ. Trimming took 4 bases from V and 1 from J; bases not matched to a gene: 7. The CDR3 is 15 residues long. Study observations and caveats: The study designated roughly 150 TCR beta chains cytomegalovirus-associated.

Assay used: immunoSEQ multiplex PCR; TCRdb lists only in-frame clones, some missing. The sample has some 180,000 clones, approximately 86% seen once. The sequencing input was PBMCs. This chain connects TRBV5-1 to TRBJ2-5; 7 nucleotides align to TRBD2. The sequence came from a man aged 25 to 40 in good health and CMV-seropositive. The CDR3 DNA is TGCGCCAGCAGCCCCCCAGGGACTACCCAAGAGACCCAGTACTTC. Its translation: CASSPPGTTQETQYF.